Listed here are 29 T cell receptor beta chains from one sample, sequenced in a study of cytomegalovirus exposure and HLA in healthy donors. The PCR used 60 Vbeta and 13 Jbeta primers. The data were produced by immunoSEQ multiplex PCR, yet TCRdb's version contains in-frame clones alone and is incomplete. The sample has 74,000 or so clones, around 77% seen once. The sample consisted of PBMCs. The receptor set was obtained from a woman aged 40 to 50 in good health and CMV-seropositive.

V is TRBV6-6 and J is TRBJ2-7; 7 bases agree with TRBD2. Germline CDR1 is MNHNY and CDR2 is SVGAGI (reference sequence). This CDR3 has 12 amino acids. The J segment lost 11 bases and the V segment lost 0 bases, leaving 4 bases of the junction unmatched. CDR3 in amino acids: CASSYSAGEEYF. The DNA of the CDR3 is TGTGCCAGCAGTTACTCGGCGGGAGAGGAGTACTTC.

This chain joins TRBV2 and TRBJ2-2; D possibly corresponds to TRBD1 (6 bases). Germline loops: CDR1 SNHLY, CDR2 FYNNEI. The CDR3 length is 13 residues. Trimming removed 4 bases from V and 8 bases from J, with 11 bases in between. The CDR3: CASSGTERGELFF. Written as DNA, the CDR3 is TGTGCCAGCAGTGGGACAGAGCGGGGGGAGCTGTTTTTT.

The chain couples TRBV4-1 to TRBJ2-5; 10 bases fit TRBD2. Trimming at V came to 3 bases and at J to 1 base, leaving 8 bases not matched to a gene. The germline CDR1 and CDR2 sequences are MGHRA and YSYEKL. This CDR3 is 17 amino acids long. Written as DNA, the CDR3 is TGCGCCAGCAGCCACCTTAGCGGGGGGCTGTTCCAAGAGACCCAGTACTTC. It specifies CASSHLSGGLFQETQYF.

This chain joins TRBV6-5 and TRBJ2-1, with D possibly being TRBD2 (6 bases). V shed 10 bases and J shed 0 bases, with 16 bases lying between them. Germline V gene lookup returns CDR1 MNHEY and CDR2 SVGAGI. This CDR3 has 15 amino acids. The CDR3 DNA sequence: TGTGCCACCCAACGGGCGGGGAGCTCCTACAATGAGCAGTTCTTC. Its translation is CATQRAGSSYNEQFF.

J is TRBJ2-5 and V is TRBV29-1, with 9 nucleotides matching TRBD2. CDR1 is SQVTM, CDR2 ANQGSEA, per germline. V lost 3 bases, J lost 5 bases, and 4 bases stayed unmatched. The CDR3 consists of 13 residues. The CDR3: CSVDAGGSETQYF. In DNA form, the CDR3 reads TGCAGCGTTGACGCGGGAGGGAGCGAGACCCAGTACTTC.

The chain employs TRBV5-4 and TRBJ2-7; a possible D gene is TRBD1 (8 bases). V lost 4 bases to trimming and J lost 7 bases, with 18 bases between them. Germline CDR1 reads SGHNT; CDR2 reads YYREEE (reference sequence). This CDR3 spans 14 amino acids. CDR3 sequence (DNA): TGTGCCAGCAGCGCTACAGGGGGGGTGAGAGAGCAGTACTTC. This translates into CASSATGGVREQYF.

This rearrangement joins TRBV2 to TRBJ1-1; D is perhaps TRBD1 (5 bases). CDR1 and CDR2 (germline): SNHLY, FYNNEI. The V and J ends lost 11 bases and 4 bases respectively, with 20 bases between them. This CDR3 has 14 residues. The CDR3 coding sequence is TGTGCCTGCTACAAACAGGATCACCTCACTGAAGCTTTCTTT. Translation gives CACYKQDHLTEAFF.

DNA for the CDR3: TGCGCCAGCAGGCCCCCCCCGGGACAGGGACCCGAGAAGGATGGCTACACCTTC. It specifies CASRPPPGQGPEKDGYTF. The chain uses TRBV4-1 and TRBJ1-2; 9 bases align to TRBD1. Trimming took 6 bases from V and 6 from J; bases not matched to a gene: 20. Germline loops: CDR1 MGHRA, CDR2 YSYEKL. CDR3 length equals 18 residues.

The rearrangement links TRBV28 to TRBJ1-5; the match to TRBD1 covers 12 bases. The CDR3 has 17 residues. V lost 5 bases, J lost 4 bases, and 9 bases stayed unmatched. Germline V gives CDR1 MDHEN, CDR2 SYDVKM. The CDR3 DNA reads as TGTGCCAGCAGTACACCCGGGACAGGGGGCCCTAATCAGCCCCAGCATTTT. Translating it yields CASSTPGTGGPNQPQHF.

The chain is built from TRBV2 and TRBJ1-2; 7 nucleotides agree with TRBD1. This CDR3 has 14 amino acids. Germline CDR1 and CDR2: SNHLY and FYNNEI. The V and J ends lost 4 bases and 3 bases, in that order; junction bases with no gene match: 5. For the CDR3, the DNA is TGTGCCAGCAGTGGATCGGGACAGCACTATGGCTACACCTTC. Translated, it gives CASSGSGQHYGYTF.

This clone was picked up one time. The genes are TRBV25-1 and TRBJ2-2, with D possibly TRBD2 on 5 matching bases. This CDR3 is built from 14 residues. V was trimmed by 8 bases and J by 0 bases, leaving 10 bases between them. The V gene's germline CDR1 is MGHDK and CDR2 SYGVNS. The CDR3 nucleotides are TGTGCCAGCCGCCTCGGGGCGAACACCGGGGAGCTGTTTTTT. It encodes CASRLGANTGELFF.

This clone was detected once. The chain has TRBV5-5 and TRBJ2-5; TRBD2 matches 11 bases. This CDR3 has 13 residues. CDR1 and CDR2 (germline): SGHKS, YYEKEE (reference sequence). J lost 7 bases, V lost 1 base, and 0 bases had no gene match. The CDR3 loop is CASSLTSGGTQYF. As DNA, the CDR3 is TGTGCCAGCAGCTTGACTAGCGGGGGGACCCAGTACTTC. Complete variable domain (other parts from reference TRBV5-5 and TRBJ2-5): DAGVTQSPTHLIKTRGQQVTLRCSPISGHKSVSWYQQVLGQGPQFIFQYYEKEERGRGNFPDRFSARQFPNYSSELNVNALLLGDSALYLCASSLTSGGTQYFGPGTRLLVL.

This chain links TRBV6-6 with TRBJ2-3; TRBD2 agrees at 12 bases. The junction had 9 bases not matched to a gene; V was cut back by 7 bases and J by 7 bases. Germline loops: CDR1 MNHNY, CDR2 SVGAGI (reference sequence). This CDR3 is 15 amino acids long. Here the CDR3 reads CASITLAGGGYTQYF. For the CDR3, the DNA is TGTGCCAGCATCACACTAGCGGGGGGAGGGTATACGCAGTATTTT.

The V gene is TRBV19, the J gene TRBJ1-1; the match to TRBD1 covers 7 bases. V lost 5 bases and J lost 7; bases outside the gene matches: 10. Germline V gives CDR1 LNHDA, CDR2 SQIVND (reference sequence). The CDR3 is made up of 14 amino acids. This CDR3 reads CASSAKQGIFEAFF. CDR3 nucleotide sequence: TGTGCCAGTAGTGCTAAACAGGGGATTTTTGAAGCTTTCTTT. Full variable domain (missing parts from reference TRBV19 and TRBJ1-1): DGGITQSPKYLFRKEGQNVTLSCEQNLNHDAMYWYRQDPGQGLRLIYYSQIVNDFQKGDIAEGYSVSREKKESFPLTVTSAQKNPTAFYLCASSAKQGIFEAFFGQGTRLTVV.

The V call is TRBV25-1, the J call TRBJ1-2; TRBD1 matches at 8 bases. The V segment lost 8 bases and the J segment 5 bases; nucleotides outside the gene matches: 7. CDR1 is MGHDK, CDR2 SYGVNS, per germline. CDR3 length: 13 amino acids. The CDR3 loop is CASQDREGYGYTF. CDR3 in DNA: TGTGCCAGCCAGGACAGGGAAGGGTATGGCTACACCTTC.

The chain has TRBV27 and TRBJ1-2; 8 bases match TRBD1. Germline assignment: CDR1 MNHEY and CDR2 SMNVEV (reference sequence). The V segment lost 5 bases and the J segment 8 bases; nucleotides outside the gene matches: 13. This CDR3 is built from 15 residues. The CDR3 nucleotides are TGTGCCAGCAGTAACCTCAGGGGGCTAATTGACGGCTACACCTTC. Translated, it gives CASSNLRGLIDGYTF.

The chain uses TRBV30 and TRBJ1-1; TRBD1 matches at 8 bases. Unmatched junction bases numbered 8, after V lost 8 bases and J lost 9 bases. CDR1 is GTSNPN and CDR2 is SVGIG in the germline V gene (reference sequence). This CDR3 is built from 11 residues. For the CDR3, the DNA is TGTGCCCGAAAGACAGGGGAGAAAGCTTTCTTT. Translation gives CARKTGEKAFF.

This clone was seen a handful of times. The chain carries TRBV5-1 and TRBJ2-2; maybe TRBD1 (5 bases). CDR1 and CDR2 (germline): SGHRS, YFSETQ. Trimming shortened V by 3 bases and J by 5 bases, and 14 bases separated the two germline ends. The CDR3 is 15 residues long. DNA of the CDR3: TGCGCCAGCAGCTGGACACGGACACTTACCGGGGAGCTGTTTTTT. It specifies CASSWTRTLTGELFF.

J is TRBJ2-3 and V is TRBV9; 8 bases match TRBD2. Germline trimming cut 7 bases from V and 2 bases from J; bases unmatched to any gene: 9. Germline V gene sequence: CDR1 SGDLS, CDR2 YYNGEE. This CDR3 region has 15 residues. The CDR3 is CASSLASGLTDTQYF. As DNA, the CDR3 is TGTGCCAGCTCCCTGGCTAGCGGGCTCACAGATACGCAGTATTTT.

The CDR3 DNA sequence: TGTGCCAGCAGCTTTAGGGGGGGCCGGAGGACCGGGGAGCTGTTTTTT. This encodes CASSFRGGRRTGELFF. This chain connects TRBV7-3 to TRBJ2-2; D possibly corresponds to TRBD2 (7 bases). The CDR3 extends over 16 amino acids. The V end was cut by 3 bases, the J end by 5 bases, with 16 bases between. CDR1 SGHTA and CDR2 FQGTGA come from the germline V gene.

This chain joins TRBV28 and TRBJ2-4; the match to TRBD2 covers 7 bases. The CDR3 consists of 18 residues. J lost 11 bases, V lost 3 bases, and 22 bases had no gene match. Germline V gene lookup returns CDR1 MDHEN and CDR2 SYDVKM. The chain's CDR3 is CASSFVFGPTSGTTFQYF. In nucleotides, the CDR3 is TGTGCCAGCAGTTTCGTTTTCGGGCCCACTTCGGGGACTACATTTCAGTACTTC.

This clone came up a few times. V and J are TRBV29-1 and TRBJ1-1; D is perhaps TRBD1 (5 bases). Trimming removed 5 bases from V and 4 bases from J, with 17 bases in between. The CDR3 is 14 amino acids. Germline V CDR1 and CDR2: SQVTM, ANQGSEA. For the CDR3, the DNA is TGCAGCGTTAAGGGTCCGGGGGTGATCACTGAAGCTTTCTTT. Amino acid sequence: CSVKGPGVITEAFF. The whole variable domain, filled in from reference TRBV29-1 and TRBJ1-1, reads SAVISQKPSRDICQRGTSLTIQCQVDSQVTMMFWYRQQPGQSLTLIATANQGSEATYESGFVIDKFPISRPNLTFSTLTVSNMSPEDSSIYLCSVKGPGVITEAFFGQGTRLTVV.

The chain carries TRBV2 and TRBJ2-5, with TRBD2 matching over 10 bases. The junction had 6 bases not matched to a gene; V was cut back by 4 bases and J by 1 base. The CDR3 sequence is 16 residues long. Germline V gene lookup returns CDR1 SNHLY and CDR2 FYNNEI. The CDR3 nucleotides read TGTGCCAGCAGTGGGGGAGCGGGGGGGTCCCAAGAGACCCAGTACTTC. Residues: CASSGGAGGSQETQYF.

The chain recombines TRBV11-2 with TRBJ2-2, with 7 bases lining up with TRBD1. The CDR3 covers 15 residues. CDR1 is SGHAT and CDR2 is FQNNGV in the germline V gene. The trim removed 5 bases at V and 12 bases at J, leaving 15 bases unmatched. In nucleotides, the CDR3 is TGTGCCAGCAGCACCCCGAGGACAGGCCTTTCAAAGCTGTTTTTT. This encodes CASSTPRTGLSKLFF.

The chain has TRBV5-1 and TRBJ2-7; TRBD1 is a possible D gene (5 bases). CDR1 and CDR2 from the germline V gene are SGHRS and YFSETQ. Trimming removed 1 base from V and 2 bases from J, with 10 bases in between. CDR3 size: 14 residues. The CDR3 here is CASSLQGITYEQYF. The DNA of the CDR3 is TGCGCCAGCAGCTTGCAGGGCATCACCTACGAGCAGTACTTC.

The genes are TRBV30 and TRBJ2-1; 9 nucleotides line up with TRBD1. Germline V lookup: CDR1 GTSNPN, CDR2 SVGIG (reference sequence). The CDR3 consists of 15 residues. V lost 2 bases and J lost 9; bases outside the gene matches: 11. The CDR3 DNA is TGTGCCTGGAGTTCCGGGACAGGGATTCCTGGTGAGCAGTTCTTC. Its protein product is CAWSSGTGIPGEQFF.

CDR3 nucleotide sequence: TGTGCCAGCAGCGTAGTAGACTCTTTCACTGAAGCTTTCTTT. Protein sequence: CASSVVDSFTEAFF. The chain has TRBV9 and TRBJ1-1; D uncertain. CDR1 is SGDLS and CDR2 is YYNGEE in the germline V gene. Trimming shortened V by 0 bases and J by 4 bases, and 10 bases separated the two germline ends. The CDR3 sequence is 14 residues long.

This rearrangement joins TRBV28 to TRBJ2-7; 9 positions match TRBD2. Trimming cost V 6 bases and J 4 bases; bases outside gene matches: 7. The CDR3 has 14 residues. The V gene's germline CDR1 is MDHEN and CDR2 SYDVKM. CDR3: CASSQGLAAYEQYF. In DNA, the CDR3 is TGTGCCAGCAGCCAGGGACTAGCCGCGTACGAGCAGTACTTC.

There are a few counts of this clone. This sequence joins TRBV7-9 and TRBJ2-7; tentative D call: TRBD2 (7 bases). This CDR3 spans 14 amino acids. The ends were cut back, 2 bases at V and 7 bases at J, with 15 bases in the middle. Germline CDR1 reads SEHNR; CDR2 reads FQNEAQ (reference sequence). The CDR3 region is CASSLSGGAREQYF. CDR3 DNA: TGTGCCAGCAGCTTAAGTGGGGGGGCCAGAGAGCAGTACTTC.